Listed here are 15 T cell receptor beta chains from one sample, sequenced in a study of T cells in Graves' hyperthyroidism and ophthalmopathy. Amplification of TCR beta CDR3 regions used RNA as the template. First-round RT-PCR targeting the TCR CDR3 was performed with the HTBI primer set. TCRdb re-derived calls from the multiplex PCR reads in MiXCR, one entry per CDR3 protein. The table lists 480,000 or so distinct CDR3 sequences, over 45% of them singletons. Sequencing was carried out using peripheral blood or thyroid tissue (not recorded which). Receptor source: an adult woman with Graves' disease, either hyperthyroidism or ophthalmopathy (not recorded which).

The chain carries TRBV2 and TRBJ2-5; D gene uncertain. Germline CDR1 reads SNHLY; CDR2 reads FYNNEI. V lost 8 bases to trimming and J lost 3 bases, with 10 bases between them. The CDR3 is 12 amino acids. CDR3 region: CASWTVKETQYF. CDR3 nucleotides: TGTGCCAGCTGGACGGTGAAAGAGACCCAGTACTTC.

This rearrangement joins TRBV2 to TRBJ1-5, with D tentatively TRBD1 (5 bases). CDR1 and CDR2 from the germline V gene are SNHLY and FYNNEI. The CDR3 is 14 residues long. The germline V and J ends were trimmed by 8 bases and 4 bases, with 15 bases remaining between them. CDR3 residues: CASVEIRANQPQHF. DNA for the CDR3: TGTGCCAGCGTTGAAATCAGGGCAAATCAGCCCCAGCATTTT.

The sample holds a few counts of this clonotype. The gene calls are TRBV7-9 and TRBJ1-1, with TRBD1 matching over 9 bases. The CDR3 spans 17 residues. Germline lookup yields CDR1 SEHNR and CDR2 FQNEAQ (reference sequence). V trimming: 1 base; J trimming: 0 bases; junction bases outside the gene matches: 6. The CDR3 DNA follows: TGTGCCAGCAGCTTAGTGGGACAGGGCTTCATGAACACTGAAGCTTTCTTT. Its translation is CASSLVGQGFMNTEAFF.

This clonotype was seen only a few times. This chain links TRBV7-9 with TRBJ2-5; the D gene is possibly TRBD1 (5 bases). Trimming shortened V by 4 bases and J by 3 bases, and 9 bases separated the two germline ends. Germline lookup yields CDR1 SEHNR and CDR2 FQNEAQ (reference sequence). This CDR3 region has 13 residues. CDR3 amino acids: CASSSTAEETQYF. CDR3 DNA: TGTGCCAGCAGCTCGACAGCCGAAGAGACCCAGTACTTC.

This clonotype was picked up a small number of times. The CDR3 bases are TGTGCCAGCAGTTCAGAACAGGGGGCGACCTACCCTAATGAAAAACTGTTTTTT. Translated, it gives CASSSEQGATYPNEKLFF. V and J are TRBV12-3 or TRBV12-4 and TRBJ1-4; the match to TRBD1 covers 9 bases. This CDR3 has 18 residues. V trimming: 4 bases; J trimming: 3 bases; junction bases outside the gene matches: 12.

A few counts support this clonotype. The rearrangement joins TRBV10-1 to TRBJ2-5, with D hard to call. The CDR3 spans 14 residues. V was trimmed by 3 bases and J by 5 bases, leaving 13 bases between them. Per the germline V gene, CDR1 is WNHNN and CDR2 is SYGVQD (reference sequence). CDR3 in DNA: TGCGCCAGCAGTGATCCGGCCGCCGGGGAGACCCAGTACTTC. Protein product: CASSDPAAGETQYF.

The rearrangement joins TRBV28 to TRBJ2-7, with D possibly matching TRBD2 (6 bases). There are 14 residues in the CDR3. CDR1 is MDHEN, CDR2 SYDVKM, per germline. The ends were cut back, 4 bases at V and 3 bases at J, with 13 bases in the middle. The CDR3 here is CASSSPGLVYEQYF. In DNA, the CDR3 is TGTGCCAGCAGTTCTCCGGGACTGGTCTACGAGCAGTACTTC.

This rearrangement joins TRBV29-1 to TRBJ2-3; TRBD2 matches 10 bases. The CDR3 has 15 residues. The germline CDR1 and CDR2 sequences are SQVTM and ANQGSEA. J lost 3 bases, V lost 4 bases, and 7 bases had no gene match. The CDR3 region is CSVGLLSGRTDTQYF. CDR3 in DNA: TGCAGCGTTGGATTGCTTAGCGGGAGGACAGATACGCAGTATTTT.

CDR3 DNA: TGTGCCAGTGGTCAGGGAAACTATGGCTACACCTTC. Amino acid sequence: CASGQGNYGYTF. The V call is TRBV2, the J call TRBJ1-2; maybe TRBD1 (5 bases). Germline V gene lookup returns CDR1 SNHLY and CDR2 FYNNEI. There are 12 residues in the CDR3. V dropped 9 bases and J dropped 2 bases, with 10 bases sitting between them.

This clonotype was detected many times. The rearrangement uses TRBV5-6 and TRBJ1-2; D is unclear. The CDR3 spans 13 residues. V gave up 0 bases and J gave up 6 bases, with 9 bases separating them. Germline V gene sequence: CDR1 SGHDT, CDR2 YYEEEE. This CDR3 reads CASSLDSRNGYTF. The CDR3 DNA follows: TGTGCCAGCAGCTTGGACAGTCGAAATGGCTACACCTTC.

This clonotype came up many times. The chain uses TRBV11-2 and TRBJ2-7, with 13 bases matching TRBD2. The germline CDR1 and CDR2 sequences are SGHAT and FQNNGV. CDR3 length equals 15 residues. V trimming: 7 bases; J trimming: 4 bases; junction bases outside the gene matches: 7. The CDR3 bases are TGTGCCAGCATCACTAAGACTAGCGGGAGGTACGAGCAGTACTTC. Its translation is CASITKTSGRYEQYF.

This clonotype has ten or more counts. The chain has TRBV20-1 and TRBJ1-2, with TRBD1 matching 7 bases. V lost 4 bases to trimming and J lost 2 bases; unmatched junction nucleotides: 4. CDR1 DFQATT and CDR2 SNEGSKA come from the germline V gene (reference sequence). The CDR3 totals 13 residues. The DNA for the CDR3 is TGCAGTGCTATACAGGGGTCAAACTATGGCTACACCTTC. Amino acid sequence: CSAIQGSNYGYTF.

This clonotype was observed many times. This chain joins TRBV7-9 and TRBJ2-6, with TRBD1 matching 7 bases. Per germline, CDR1 SEHNR and CDR2 FQNEAQ (reference sequence). The CDR3 is made up of 13 amino acids. The V segment lost 5 bases and the J segment 9 bases; nucleotides outside the gene matches: 4. CDR3: CASSRQGGNVLTF. The CDR3, as DNA: TGTGCCAGCAGCCGACAGGGTGGCAACGTCCTGACTTTC.

This clonotype has a count of ten or more. This chain uses TRBV29-1 with TRBJ1-1; D call uncertain. This CDR3 spans 11 amino acids. Trimming stripped 5 bases from V and 5 bases from J, with 9 bases between. In germline, CDR1 is SQVTM, CDR2 ANQGSEA. The CDR3 protein is CSVYGGTEAFF. The CDR3 DNA is TGCAGCGTTTATGGTGGAACTGAAGCTTTCTTT.

The chain carries TRBV7-2 and TRBJ1-1; no clear D. The CDR3 totals 14 residues. Germline V gene lookup returns CDR1 SGHTA and CDR2 FQGNSA. V lost 1 base, J lost 3 bases, and 9 bases lay in between. CDR3 amino acids: CASSLVGHYTEAFF. CDR3 sequence (DNA): TGTGCCAGCAGCTTAGTGGGTCACTACACTGAAGCTTTCTTT.